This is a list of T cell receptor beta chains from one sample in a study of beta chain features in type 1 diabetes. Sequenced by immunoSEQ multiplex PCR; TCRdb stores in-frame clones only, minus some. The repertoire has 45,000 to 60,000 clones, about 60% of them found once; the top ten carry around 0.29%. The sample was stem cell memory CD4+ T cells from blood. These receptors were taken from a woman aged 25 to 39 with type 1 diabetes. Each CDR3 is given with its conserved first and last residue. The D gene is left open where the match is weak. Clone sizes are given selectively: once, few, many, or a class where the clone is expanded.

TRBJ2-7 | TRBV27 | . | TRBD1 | CASRKQGNPYEQYF | TGTGCCAGCAGGAAACAGGGGAATCCTTACGAGCAGTACTTC
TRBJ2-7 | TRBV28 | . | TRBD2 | CASSSPGEGLYEQYF | TGTGCCAGCAGTTCCCCGGGGGAGGGGCTGTACGAGCAGTACTTC
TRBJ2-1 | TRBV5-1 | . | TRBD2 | CASSLPPGGVNEQFF | TGCGCCAGCAGCCTGCCCCCGGGAGGCGTCAATGAGCAGTTCTTC
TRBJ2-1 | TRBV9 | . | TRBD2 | CASSLRGTSGSNEQFF | TGTGCCAGCAGCCTAAGGGGGACTAGCGGGAGTAATGAGCAGTTCTTC
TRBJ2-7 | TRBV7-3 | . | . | CASSVGGSYEQYF | TGTGCCAGCAGTGTAGGAGGGTCCTACGAGCAGTACTTC
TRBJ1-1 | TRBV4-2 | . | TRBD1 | CASSQQTGVTEAFF | TGTGCCAGCAGCCAACAGACAGGGGTCACTGAAGCTTTCTTT
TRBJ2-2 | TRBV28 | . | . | CASSWGHTGELFF | TGTGCCAGCAGTTGGGGGCACACCGGGGAGCTGTTTTTT
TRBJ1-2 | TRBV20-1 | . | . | CSAGTKYGYTF | TGCAGTGCCGGGACAAAGTATGGCTACACCTTC
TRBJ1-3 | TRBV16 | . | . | CASSQPGHPSGNTIYF | TGTGCCAGCAGCCAACCGGGACACCCGAGTGGAAACACCATATATTTT
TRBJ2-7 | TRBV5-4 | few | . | CASSLYRGNYEQYF | TGTGCCAGCAGCTTGTACCGCGGAAACTACGAGCAGTACTTC
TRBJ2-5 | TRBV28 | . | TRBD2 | CASSVGGGLQETQYF | TGTGCCTCATCCGTCGGCGGGGGACTACAAGAGACCCAGTACTTC
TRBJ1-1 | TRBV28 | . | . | CASSLPSGMNTEAFF | TGTGCCAGCAGTTTACCTTCGGGTATGAACACTGAAGCTTTCTTT
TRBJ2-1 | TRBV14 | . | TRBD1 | CASSRDRGFLAYNEQFF | TGTGCCAGCAGCCGGGACAGGGGCTTTCTCGCCTACAATGAGCAGTTCTTC
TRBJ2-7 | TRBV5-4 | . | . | CASSTRLAYSYEQYF | TGTGCCAGCAGCACGCGGCTAGCGTACTCCTACGAGCAGTACTTC
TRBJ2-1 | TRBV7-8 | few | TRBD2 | CASSPGLADNEQFF | TGTGCCAGCAGCCCGGGACTAGCGGACAATGAGCAGTTCTTC
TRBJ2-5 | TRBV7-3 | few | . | CASSLGDQETQYF | TGTGCCAGCAGCTTAGGAGATCAAGAGACCCAGTACTTC
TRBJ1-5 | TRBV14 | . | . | CASSLARDQPQHF | TGTGCCAGCAGCCTTGCGAGGGATCAGCCCCAGCATTTT
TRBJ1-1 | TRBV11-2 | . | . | CASSSQGDTEAFF | TGTGCCAGCAGCTCACAGGGAGATACTGAAGCTTTCTTT
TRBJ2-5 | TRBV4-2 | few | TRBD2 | CASSQDPGRATETQYF | TGTGCCAGCAGCCAAGACCCCGGGAGGGCTACGGAGACCCAGTACTTC
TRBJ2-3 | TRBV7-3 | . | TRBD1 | CASSLRQGISNTQYF | TGTGCCAGCAGCCTTAGACAGGGTATATCAAATACGCAGTATTTT
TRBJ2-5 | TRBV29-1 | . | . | CSVGRGRETQYF | TGCAGCGTTGGTCGCGGGCGGGAGACCCAGTACTTC
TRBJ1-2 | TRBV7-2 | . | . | CASSLAEGVGYTF | TGTGCCAGCAGCTTAGCTGAGGGGGTTGGCTACACCTTC
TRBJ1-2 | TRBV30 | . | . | CAWSAGYGYGYTF | TGTGCCTGGAGTGCGGGGTATGGGTATGGCTACACCTTC
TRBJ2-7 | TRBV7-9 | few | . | CASSPGGTEQYF | TGTGCCAGCAGTCCGGGGGGCACCGAGCAGTACTTC